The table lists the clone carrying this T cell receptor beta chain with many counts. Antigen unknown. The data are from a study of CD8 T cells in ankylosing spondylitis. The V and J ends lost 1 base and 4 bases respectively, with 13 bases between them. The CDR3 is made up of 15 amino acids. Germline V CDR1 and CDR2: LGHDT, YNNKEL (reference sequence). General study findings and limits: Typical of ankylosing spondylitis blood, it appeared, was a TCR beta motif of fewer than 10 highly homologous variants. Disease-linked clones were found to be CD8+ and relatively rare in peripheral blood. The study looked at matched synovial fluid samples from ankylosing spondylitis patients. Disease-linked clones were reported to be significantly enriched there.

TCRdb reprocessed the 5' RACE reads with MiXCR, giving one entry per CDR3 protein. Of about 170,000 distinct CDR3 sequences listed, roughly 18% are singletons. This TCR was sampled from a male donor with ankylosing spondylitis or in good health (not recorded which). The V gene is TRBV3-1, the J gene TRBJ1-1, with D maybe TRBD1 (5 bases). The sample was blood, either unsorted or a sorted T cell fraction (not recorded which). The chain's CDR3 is CASSQGNGRGTEAFF. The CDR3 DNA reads TGTGCCAGCAGCCAAGGGAACGGGAGGGGCACTGAAGCTTTCTTT.